This entry features one T cell receptor (beta chain) sequence. The target antigen is unknown. Library input was around 2 micrograms of DNA from cryopreserved PBMCs. The sample comes from a study of cytotoxic CD8 clonotypes in ibrutinib-treated CLL. On the study more broadly: Patients: fewer than 12 relapsed/refractory, roughly 15 treatment-naive, 17 to 18 IGHV unmutated. Findings and caveats of the study: The times at which samples were taken varied between sustained-remission and progressing patients. Starting clonality was above that of age-matched healthy donors and tracked circulating CD8+ T-cell counts.

Germline assignment: CDR1 MRHNA and CDR2 SNTAGT. V trimming: 6 bases; J trimming: 3 bases; junction bases outside the gene matches: 7. This CDR3 is built from 16 residues. The data were produced by immunoSEQ multiplex PCR, yet TCRdb's version contains in-frame clones alone and is incomplete. The sample consists of about 140,000 clones, over 75% of them appearing once. The chain carries TRBV6-4 and TRBJ1-6, with 8 bases aligning to TRBD1. The origin of this receptor is a human donor with chronic lymphocytic leukemia. The sequences come from PBMCs, collected after 36 months of ibrutinib treatment. CDR3 residues: CASRRDRGDYNSPLHF. Written as DNA, the CDR3 is TGTGCCAGCAGAAGAGACAGGGGTGACTATAATTCACCCCTCCACTTT.